This T cell receptor beta chain was identified in a study of beta chain features in type 1 diabetes. Study-level results: A moderate, significant TCRB CDR3 shortening appeared in type 1 diabetes across four CD4+ subsets.

Since all of the isolated RNA was reverse transcribed, expressed TCRB transcripts were what got sequenced. The protocol was immunoSEQ multiplex PCR, while the TCRdb copy is restricted to in-frame clones and leaves out a portion. Of about 220,000 clones listed, about a tenth were seen once; the top ten hold 1% to 1.5%. This clone was observed a few times. Its antigen is undetermined. V was trimmed by 5 bases and J by 3 bases, leaving 11 bases between them. The CDR3 totals 13 residues. Germline-derived CDR1 and CDR2 are SGHTA and FQGTGA. The gene calls are TRBV7-3 and TRBJ2-7; D not certain. The sequenced sample consisted of central memory CD4+ T cells from blood. The TCR sequence derives from a man in his late teens or twenties in good health. CDR3 protein: CASSISFGYEQYF. CDR3 nucleotide sequence: TGTGCCAGCAGCATCAGCTTCGGCTACGAGCAGTACTTC. Full variable domain (remainder filled in from reference TRBV7-3 and TRBJ2-7): GAGVSQTPSNKVTEKGKYVELRCDPISGHTALYWYRQSLGQGPEFLIYFQGTGAADDSGLPNDRFFAVRPEGSVSTLKIQRTERGDSAVYLCASSISFGYEQYFGPGTRLTVT.